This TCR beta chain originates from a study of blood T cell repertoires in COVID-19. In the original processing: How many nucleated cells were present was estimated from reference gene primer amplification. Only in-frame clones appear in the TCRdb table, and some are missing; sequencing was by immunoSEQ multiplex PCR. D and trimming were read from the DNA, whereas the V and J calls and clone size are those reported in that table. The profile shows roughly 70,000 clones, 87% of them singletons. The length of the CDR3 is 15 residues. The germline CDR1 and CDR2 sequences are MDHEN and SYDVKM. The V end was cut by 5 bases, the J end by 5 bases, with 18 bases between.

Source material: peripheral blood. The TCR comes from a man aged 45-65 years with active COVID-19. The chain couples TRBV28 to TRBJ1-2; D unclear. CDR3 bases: TGTGCCAGCAGTAGACACCGTTCGGTCGTTTATGGCTACACCTTC. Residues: CASSRHRSVVYGYTF.